One T cell receptor (beta chain) is described in this entry. In the authors' workflow: From reference gene primer amplification, estimates of nucleated cell counts were derived. TCRdb's table, derived via immunoSEQ multiplex PCR, lists solely in-frame clones and lacks some. V, J and clone size derive from that table, while D and trimming were established from the DNA sequence. The sample records 250,000 to 350,000 clones, approximately 83% being singletons. Germline lookup yields CDR1 MNHEY and CDR2 SVGAGI. Trimming cost V 10 bases and J 4 bases, with 14 bases left between them. The CDR3 is 13 amino acids. This specimen belongs to a study of blood T cell repertoires in COVID-19. Turning to the study itself: PBMCs, B-cell-depleted T cells, or T cells provided the cDNA or gDNA that made up the material.

The rearrangement links TRBV6-5 to TRBJ2-1; D is ambiguous. The sample consisted of peripheral blood. This TCR was recovered from a woman under 40 who had recovered from COVID-19. The CDR3 DNA is TGTGCCACCGGCCCACTCGGGTACAATGAGCAGTTCTTC. Its protein is CATGPLGYNEQFF.